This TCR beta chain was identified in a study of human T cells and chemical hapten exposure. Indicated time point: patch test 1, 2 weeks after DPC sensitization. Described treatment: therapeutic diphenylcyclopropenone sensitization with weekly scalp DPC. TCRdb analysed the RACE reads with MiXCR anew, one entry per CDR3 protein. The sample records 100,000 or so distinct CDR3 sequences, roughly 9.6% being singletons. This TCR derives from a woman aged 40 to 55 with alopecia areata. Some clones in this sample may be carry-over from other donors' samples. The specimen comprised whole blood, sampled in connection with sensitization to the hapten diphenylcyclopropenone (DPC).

The CDR3 DNA reads TGTGCCAGCAGCCGGGGCATTTATGGCTACACCTTC. It codes for CASSRGIYGYTF. The chain has TRBV3-1 and TRBJ1-2, with a weak D call TRBD1 (5 bases). CDR1 and CDR2 from the germline V gene are LGHDT and YNNKEL (reference sequence). V shed 4 bases and J shed 5 bases, with 8 bases lying between them. This CDR3 comprises 12 residues.